This entry lists 31 T cell receptor beta chains sequenced from one sample in a study of blood T cells in healthy people across ages. Primed by a sample-barcoded 5' primer and a J-beta primer mix, a second PCR proceeded for 7 to 11 cycles. Using its own MiXCR run on the 5' RACE reads, TCRdb lists one record per CDR3 protein. Among approximately 810,000 distinct CDR3 sequences listed, under 35% were seen once. Sequencing input: blood. Source of these receptors: a woman aged 80 or over in good health.

This chain joins TRBV29-1 and TRBJ1-2; D call uncertain. The CDR3 has 11 residues. V lost 5 bases and J 8 bases, leaving 12 bases between the germline ends. Germline V gene sequence: CDR1 SQVTM, CDR2 ANQGSEA. DNA for the CDR3: TGCAGCGTTCTGGCCTCGGAGGGCTACACCTTC. Translated: CSVLASEGYTF.

This clonotype appeared a few times. The chain couples TRBV6-1 to TRBJ2-3; possible D gene TRBD2, 7 bases. CDR3 length: 15 amino acids. Trimming took off 7 bases at V and 2 bases at J, with 16 bases between the two ends. CDR1 and CDR2 from the germline V gene are MNHNS and SASEGT. The DNA of the CDR3 is TGTGCCAGCACCAAAAGGGGGGACTACACAGATACGCAGTATTTT. Its translation: CASTKRGDYTDTQYF.

A note on this clonotype: This could be a read error, since a much larger clone is one nucleotide away. The chain is built from TRBV12-3 or TRBV12-4 and TRBJ1-2; D might be TRBD1 (5 bases). This CDR3 region has 14 residues. The CDR3 loop is CASTLGGTNYSYTF. As DNA, the CDR3 is TGTGCCAGCACCTTGGGGGGGACTAACTATAGCTACACCTTC.

This clonotype was detected once. The chain combines TRBV21-1 with TRBJ2-5; the table's D call TRBD1 went unverified against the DNA. TRBV21-1 counts as a pseudogene. There are 17 residues in the CDR3. The CDR3 here is CASSKARGGLLSYGQYF. The DNA of the CDR3 is TGTGCCAGCAGCAAAGCCCGAGGGGGACTCCTCTCCTACGGGCAGTACTTC.

This clonotype was seen once. The genes are TRBV5-8 and TRBJ1-6, with D perhaps matching TRBD1 (5 bases). The CDR3 runs to 14 residues. Germline lookup yields CDR1 SGHTS and CDR2 YDEGEE. V was cut by 7 bases and J by 6 bases, with 14 bases left in between. As DNA, the CDR3 is TGTGCCAGCGCTGCAGGGCAGGGTAATTCACCCCTCCACTTT. Amino acids: CASAAGQGNSPLHF.

The genes are TRBV15 and TRBJ2-3, with a weak D call TRBD2 (5 bases). V was pared by 8 bases and J by 4 bases, with 13 bases between. CDR1 is LNHNV and CDR2 is YYDKDF in the germline V gene (reference sequence). The CDR3 has 13 residues. The CDR3 sequence is CATSPEEADTQYF. CDR3 coding DNA: TGTGCCACCTCGCCCGAGGAGGCAGATACGCAGTATTTT.

The rearrangement links TRBV11-2 to TRBJ2-3, with 8 bases aligning to TRBD2. Germline V gene data show CDR1 as SGHAT and CDR2 as FQNNGV. After removal of 3 bases from V and 10 bases from J, the junction contained 9 bases not matched to a gene. This CDR3 is 14 amino acids long. The CDR3 is CASSFPGLAWAQYF. CDR3 bases: TGTGCCAGCAGCTTCCCCGGACTAGCTTGGGCGCAGTATTTT.

This clonotype was found many times. The chain employs TRBV20-1 and TRBJ1-2; D not certain. Deletions cut 3 bases from V and 4 bases from J, with 12 bases between. The CDR3 extends over 13 amino acids. From germline, CDR1 is DFQATT and CDR2 SNEGSKA (reference sequence). CDR3 region: CSARGIVRYGYTF. CDR3 sequence (DNA): TGCAGTGCTAGGGGGATCGTCCGCTATGGCTACACCTTC.

This clonotype was found many times. The chain uses TRBV20-1 and TRBJ2-7, with 9 bases that match TRBD1. The CDR3 has 15 amino acids. Germline V lookup: CDR1 DFQATT, CDR2 SNEGSKA (reference sequence). V was clipped by 0 bases and J by 2 bases; unmatched bases: 5. The CDR3 DNA sequence: TGCAGTGCTAGAGATCGGACAGGGGCGCCCTACGAGCAGTACTTC. It codes for CSARDRTGAPYEQYF.

This rearrangement joins TRBV7-8 to TRBJ2-2; D unclear. The CDR3 has 14 residues. The V gene's germline CDR1 is SGHVS and CDR2 FQNEAQ. The V end lost 4 bases, the J end lost 0 bases, and 6 bases lay between the germline ends. This chain's CDR3 is CASSCKTNTGELFF. The CDR3 DNA reads TGTGCCAGCAGCTGTAAAACGAACACCGGGGAGCTGTTTTTT.

This clonotype was found many times. The chain joins TRBV7-2 to TRBJ1-5; the D is unclear. The CDR3 totals 14 residues. Trimming removed 3 bases at V and 7 bases at J, with 13 bases between. Germline values: CDR1 SGHTA, CDR2 FQGNSA. CDR3 coding DNA: TGTGCCAGCAGCTTTAGCGGGATGGGGCAGCCCCAGCATTTT. This gives the protein CASSFSGMGQPQHF.

About this clonotype itself: A much larger clone sits a single nucleotide away, making a read error possible. The rearrangement uses TRBV5-1 and TRBJ2-5; TRBD2 matches at 8 bases. J lost 11 bases, V lost 5 bases, and 11 bases had no gene match. The CDR3 is 13 amino acids. Germline lookup yields CDR1 SGHRS and CDR2 YFSETQ. Here the CDR3 reads CASSSFSGNEQYF. The CDR3 bases are TGCGCCAGCAGTTCTTTTAGCGGGAATGAGCAGTACTTC.

CDR3: CSARVSREITGDSGNQPQHF. CDR3 in DNA: TGCAGTGCTAGAGTGAGTCGCGAGATAACAGGGGATTCCGGCAATCAGCCCCAGCATTTT. V usage is TRBV20-1 and J usage is TRBJ1-5; 7 bases fit TRBD1. The CDR3 spans 20 residues. Germline-derived CDR1 and CDR2 are DFQATT and SNEGSKA (reference sequence). After removal of 1 base from V and 2 bases from J, the junction contained 20 bases not matched to a gene.

CDR3 protein: CASSNGQGLTGELFF. The CDR3 DNA is TGTGCCAGCAGCAATGGACAGGGTCTTACCGGGGAGCTGTTTTTT. The J gene is TRBJ2-2, the V gene TRBV7-2; 8 positions match TRBD1. Germline assignment: CDR1 SGHTA and CDR2 FQGNSA. Trimming took 5 bases from V and 5 from J; bases not matched to a gene: 7. CDR3 length equals 15 residues.

This clonotype turned up a few times. A clone one base away is much larger, so this may be a read error. This chain connects TRBV12-3 or TRBV12-4 to TRBJ2-7; TRBD2 matches 10 bases. The CDR3 is made up of 15 amino acids. V lost 5 bases and J lost 2; bases outside the gene matches: 6. The CDR3 is CASSTGLADTYEQYF. The CDR3 DNA reads TGTGCCAGCAGTACAGGACTAGCGGATACCTACGAGCAGTACTTC.

V usage is TRBV6-6 and J usage is TRBJ1-2, with TRBD1 matching over 8 bases. Germline lookup yields CDR1 MNHNY and CDR2 SVGAGI (reference sequence). Trimming cost V 2 bases and J 5 bases; bases outside gene matches: 4. The CDR3 runs to 14 residues. The CDR3 bases are TGTGCCAGCAGTTACGAGGGACAGGTTTATGGCTACACCTTC. Protein: CASSYEGQVYGYTF.

In its sample, this clonotype was seen many times. This rearrangement joins TRBV11-2 to TRBJ2-1; 9 bases agree with TRBD1. The length of the CDR3 is 15 residues. V shed 4 bases, J shed 7 bases, and the junction held 8 bases outside the gene matches. Germline assignment: CDR1 SGHAT and CDR2 FQNNGV. As DNA, the CDR3 is TGTGCCAGCAGCTCCCTCCGGGACAGGGTGAATGAGCAGTTCTTC. Translation gives CASSSLRDRVNEQFF.

J is TRBJ1-1 and V is TRBV7-8, with TRBD1 identical over 9 bases. V lost 0 bases to trimming and J lost 6 bases; unmatched junction nucleotides: 8. The CDR3 runs 16 residues. CDR1 and CDR2 from the germline V gene are SGHVS and FQNEAQ. The DNA for the CDR3 is TGTGCCAGCAGCTTAGCCGACGACAGGGGGAGGGCTGAAGCTTTCTTT. This gives the protein CASSLADDRGRAEAFF.

This clonotype was picked up many times. The chain has TRBV27 and TRBJ2-5; TRBD2 agrees at 13 bases. The V and J ends lost 7 bases and 1 base, in that order; junction bases with no gene match: 3. The CDR3 covers 15 residues. Germline V gene lookup returns CDR1 MNHEY and CDR2 SMNVEV (reference sequence). The CDR3 DNA follows: TGTGCCAGCACTAGGACTAGCGGGGGCCAAGAGACCCAGTACTTC. This gives the protein CASTRTSGGQETQYF.

The rearrangement joins TRBV19 to TRBJ1-2, with TRBD1 matching over 8 bases. Germline V gene sequence: CDR1 LNHDA, CDR2 SQIVND (reference sequence). CDR3 length: 14 amino acids. Losses at the gene ends were 3 bases for V and 2 bases for J; bases not matched to a gene: 2. The CDR3 DNA reads TGTGCCAGTAGTATGGACAGGGAGAACTATGGCTACACCTTC. This sequence encodes CASSMDRENYGYTF.

With regard to this clonotype: A much larger clonotype is one base distant, so this may be a read error. Likely a read error: the CDR3 ends without its conserved phenylalanine or tryptophan. The rearrangement uses TRBV4-3 and TRBJ2-1, with D perhaps TRBD2 (5 bases). This CDR3 region has 15 residues. The V end was cut by 0 bases, the J end by 1 base, with 7 bases between. From germline, CDR1 is LGHNA and CDR2 YSLEER. The CDR3 loop is CASSQDRTSYNEQFC. Here the CDR3 DNA reads TGCGCCAGCAGCCAAGATAGGACTTCCTACAATGAGCAGTTCTGC.

This clonotype has at least ten counts. The chain combines TRBV18 with TRBJ2-3; maybe TRBD1 (5 bases). Germline CDR1 reads KGHSH; CDR2 reads LQKENI. CDR3 length equals 16 residues. Trimming stripped 5 bases from V and 0 bases from J, with 15 bases between. The CDR3 reads CASSTTVKSSTDTQYF. DNA for the CDR3: TGTGCCAGCTCAACGACAGTAAAGAGTAGCACAGATACGCAGTATTTT.

Remarks on this clonotype: A much bigger clone sits one base away, suggesting this may be a read error. The chain uses TRBV4-3 and TRBJ2-3, with D hard to call. CDR3 length: 18 amino acids. Germline CDR1 LGHNA, CDR2 YSLEER. Here the CDR3 DNA reads TGCGCCAACAGCCAAGGGCAGCCCTTAAGGCTGAGCACAGATACGCAGTATTTT. Amino acids: CANSQGQPLRLSTDTQYF.

This clonotype came up many times. The gene calls are TRBV7-9 and TRBJ2-7, with 7 bases that match TRBD1. The ends lost 5 bases at V and 3 bases at J; junction bases unmatched: 10. The CDR3 length is 15 residues. In germline, CDR1 is SEHNR, CDR2 FQNEAQ (reference sequence). This CDR3 reads CASSPQGDGYYEQYF. The CDR3 DNA sequence: TGTGCCAGCAGCCCCCAGGGGGACGGCTACTACGAGCAGTACTTC. Supplemented by reference TRBV7-9 and TRBJ2-7, the full variable domain reads DTGVSQNPRHKITKRGQNVTFRCDPISEHNRLYWYRQTLGQGPEFLTYFQNEAQLEKSRLLSDRFSAERPKGSFSTLEIQRTEQGDSAMYLCASSPQGDGYYEQYFGPGTRLTVT.

Ten or more counts support this clonotype. The rearrangement joins TRBV7-2 to TRBJ2-7; D is unresolved. The V end lost 1 base, the J end lost 0 bases, and 7 bases lay between the germline ends. Germline V gene data show CDR1 as SGHTA and CDR2 as FQGNSA. CDR3 length equals 14 residues. In DNA, the CDR3 is TGTGCCAGCAGCTTAGGTGTCAACTCCTACGAGCAGTACTTC. Translation: CASSLGVNSYEQYF.

As regards this clonotype: This may stem from a read error, because a much larger clone lies one nucleotide away. The V and J genes are TRBV7-2 and TRBJ2-7, with D hard to call. The assigned J gene may be wrong: the sequence end matches TRBJ2-5 better. The CDR3 extends over 14 amino acids. The germline gives CDR1 SGHTA, CDR2 FQGNSA. The DNA of the CDR3 is TGTGCCAGCAGCTTAGGCGGCGCGGAAGAGACCCAGTACTTC. Protein product: CASSLGGAEETQYF.

The V call is TRBV6-5, the J call TRBJ2-7, with D possibly matching TRBD1 (6 bases). V dropped 6 bases and J dropped 1 base, with 16 bases sitting between them. This CDR3 has 15 amino acids. CDR1 MNHEY and CDR2 SVGAGI come from the germline V gene. The CDR3: CASRGPLGASYEQYF. The CDR3 coding sequence is TGTGCCAGCAGGGGTCCCCTGGGGGCATCCTACGAGCAGTACTTC.

This chain links TRBV2 with TRBJ2-4, with 9 bases matching TRBD2. The CDR3 covers 13 residues. CDR1 is SNHLY, CDR2 FYNNEI, per germline. Trimming at V came to 6 bases and at J to 6 bases, leaving 3 bases not matched to a gene. The DNA of the CDR3 is TGTGCCAGCAGGGGACTAGCCGGAAACATTCAGTACTTC. It encodes CASRGLAGNIQYF.

This clonotype was seen many times. The chain links TRBV29-1 to TRBJ1-2; D uncertain. Trimming left V 4 bases short and J 2 bases short, with 8 bases between. This CDR3 has 12 amino acids. Germline V gene lookup returns CDR1 SQVTM and CDR2 ANQGSEA. The DNA for the CDR3 is TGCAGCGTTGTTCCAGAGAACTATGGCTACACCTTC. Translation gives CSVVPENYGYTF.

The chain uses TRBV20-1 and TRBJ1-1, with 10 positions matching TRBD1. V shed 6 bases, J shed 4 bases, and the junction held 5 bases outside the gene matches. Germline-derived CDR1 and CDR2 are DFQATT and SNEGSKA (reference sequence). CDR3 length: 13 amino acids. CDR3: CSAAGQGITEAFF. As DNA, the CDR3 is TGCAGTGCAGCGGGACAGGGGATCACTGAAGCTTTCTTT.

This chain connects TRBV15 to TRBJ2-7; D is uncertain. The CDR3 contains 11 residues. Germline lookup yields CDR1 LNHNV and CDR2 YYDKDF (reference sequence). With 0 bases removed from V and 7 bases from J, the gap between germline ends came to 4 bases. CDR3 sequence: CATSRDEEQYF. The CDR3 bases are TGTGCCACCAGCAGAGATGAAGAGCAGTACTTC. The full variable domain, completed using reference TRBV15 and TRBJ2-7, is DAMVIQNPRYQVTQFGKPVTLSCSQTLNHNVMYWYQQKSSQAPKLLFHYYDKDFNNEADTPDNFQSRRPNTSFCFLDIRSPGLGDTAMYLCATSRDEEQYFGPGTRLTVT.